These T cell receptor beta chains were read from a single sample in a study of cytomegalovirus exposure and HLA in healthy donors. Only in-frame clones appear in the TCRdb table, and some are missing; sequencing was by immunoSEQ multiplex PCR. In all, the sample yields some 120,000 clones. The sample taken for sequencing was PBMCs. These receptors came from a woman in her sixties or seventies in good health and CMV-seronegative. Both conserved end residues are part of each CDR3. A D gene is named only where the DNA matches it firmly.

TGTGCCAGCAGTTACCCCAGAACTACAGGGGGGGAGTACTTC CASSYPRTTGGEYF TRBJ2-7 TRBV6-5 -
TGCGCCAGCAGCTGGAAGGGTGCGGGAGAGGTCAATGAGCAGTTCTTC CASSWKGAGEVNEQFF TRBJ2-1 TRBV5-1 TRBD2
TGTGCCAGCAGTGTATCCGGACAGGTGGTCTCCTACGAGCAGTACTTC CASSVSGQVVSYEQYF TRBJ2-7 TRBV27 TRBD1
TGTGCCAGCAGCCAAGAGATAGCCAGTAATGAAAAACTGTTTTTT CASSQEIASNEKLFF TRBJ1-4 TRBV4-2 -
TGCGCCAGCAGCCAAAATACGGGCACTGAAGCTTTCTTT CASSQNTGTEAFF TRBJ1-1 TRBV4-1 -
TGTGCCAGCAGCCCGGACAGGGCCTTGAACACTGAAGCTTTCTTT CASSPDRALNTEAFF TRBJ1-1 TRBV5-4 TRBD1
TGTGCCAGCAGCCGAGAGACAGCTAACTATGGCTACACCTTC CASSRETANYGYTF TRBJ1-2 TRBV7-9 -
TGTGCCAGCAGCAACCGACAGGCAACTAATGAAAAACTGTTTTTT CASSNRQATNEKLFF TRBJ1-4 TRBV7-9 -
TGTGCCAGCAGCTTAGTGGCATCGGGGGGAAACACCATATATTTT CASSLVASGGNTIYF TRBJ1-3 TRBV11-2 -
TGTGCCAGCAGTGGTCCGGGACTACCAACCTTAGGGGAGCAGTACTTC CASSGPGLPTLGEQYF TRBJ2-7 TRBV6-1 TRBD2
TGTGCCAGCAGCCAAGTTCTGGGAGAAGAGACCCAGTACTTC CASSQVLGEETQYF TRBJ2-5 TRBV14 -
TGCGCCAGCAGTGAGTTCAGGTCTAGCACAGATACGCAGTATTTT CASSEFRSSTDTQYF TRBJ2-3 TRBV10-2 -
TGTGCCAGCAGCTCAGTCGAAGGGGCAGGGAGGATCAATGAGCAGTTCTTC CASSSVEGAGRINEQFF TRBJ2-1 TRBV7-9 -
TGTGCCAGCAGCGTAGGTCAGTTATACACCTTC CASSVGQLYTF TRBJ1-2 TRBV9 -
TGCGCCAGCAGCCAAGATCCCCACAGCCGCTCTAGCACAGATACGCAGTATTTT CASSQDPHSRSSTDTQYF TRBJ2-3 TRBV4-1 -
TGTGCCAGCAGCTTGTTTTCAGCGGGAGTGGGCAATGAGCAGTTCTTC CASSLFSAGVGNEQFF TRBJ2-1 TRBV5-6 TRBD2
TGTGCCAGCAGCTTGACAATTTCCTACGAGCAGTACTTC CASSLTISYEQYF TRBJ2-7 TRBV6-5 -
TGTGCCAGCAGTGTAGATACCGGGGAGCTGTTTTTT CASSVDTGELFF TRBJ2-2 TRBV2 -
TGCACCAGCAGCCAGAGGGGGGGGGATACAGATACGCAGTATTTT CTSSQRGGDTDTQYF TRBJ2-3 TRBV1 -
TGCGCCAGCAGGGAACCGGGAGCGAGGACCGGGGAGCTGTTTTTT CASREPGARTGELFF TRBJ2-2 TRBV5-1 -
TGTGCCAGCAGCGTAGGCGCAAAGGGAGTAATGAACACTGAAGCTTTCTTT CASSVGAKGVMNTEAFF TRBJ1-1 TRBV9 -
TGTGCCAGCAGCTTAGTAGCGGGGGGAGATACGCAGTATTTT CASSLVAGGDTQYF TRBJ2-3 TRBV7-9 TRBD2
TGTGCCAGTAGTATTGGACTAGCCAGTTTCACCGGGGAGCTGTTTTTT CASSIGLASFTGELFF TRBJ2-2 TRBV19 TRBD2
TGTGCCAGCAGTGAAGAGGGGCGACAGGGGGCCCCCTACAATGAGCAGTTCTTC CASSEEGRQGAPYNEQFF TRBJ2-1 TRBV2 TRBD1
TGTGCCAGCAGCTTAGGGACAGGCTCCTATAATTCACCCCTCCACTTT CASSLGTGSYNSPLHF TRBJ1-6 TRBV7-9 TRBD1
TGTGCCAGCAGCTTGAGGGACAGGGTTGGCTATGGCTACACCTTC CASSLRDRVGYGYTF TRBJ1-2 TRBV5-4 TRBD1
TGTGCCAGCAGCCTAGCCCGGGAGGCGAACACTGAAGCTTTCTTT CASSLAREANTEAFF TRBJ1-1 TRBV11-2 -
TGTGCCAGCAGTTACTCCGCGAAGAGTGGGCTCTACGAGCAGTACTTC CASSYSAKSGLYEQYF TRBJ2-7 TRBV6-5 -
TGCGCCAGCAGCCAATACTACTCTGTCGATCTCTATGAGCAGTTCTTC CASSQYYSVDLYEQFF TRBJ2-1 TRBV4-1 -
TGTGCCAGCAGCCCGGGCAATCAGCCCCAGCATTTT CASSPGNQPQHF TRBJ1-5 TRBV2 -
TGTGCCAGTAGTATACAGGGCCGCGAGCAGTACTTC CASSIQGREQYF TRBJ2-7 TRBV19 -
TGTGCCAGCAGTAGGACAGGCCCCATCGACGAGCAGTACTTC CASSRTGPIDEQYF TRBJ2-7 TRBV2 TRBD1
TGCGCCAGCAGAGGACAGGGGGGAGATACGCAGTATTTT CASRGQGGDTQYF TRBJ2-3 TRBV10-1 TRBD1
TGTGCCAGCAGTAATACAAGATACGAGCAGTACTTC CASSNTRYEQYF TRBJ2-7 TRBV6-5 -
TGCGCCAGCAGCTCTCGGACATCGTTTCATGGCTACACCTTC CASSSRTSFHGYTF TRBJ1-2 TRBV5-1 -
TGTGCCAGCAGCACAGGGAGTAGAATTGAAAAACTGTTTTTT CASSTGSRIEKLFF TRBJ1-4 TRBV2 -
TGTGCCAGCAGTTTATATGGGACAGGAGCCTCCTACGAGCAGTACTTC CASSLYGTGASYEQYF TRBJ2-7 TRBV27 TRBD1
TGTGCCAGCAGAGACGACAGGGTTCGCAATCAGCCCCAGCATTTT CASRDDRVRNQPQHF TRBJ1-5 TRBV2 TRBD1
TGCGCCAGCAGCTTGGGTCTAGCGGGGGATACGCAGTATTTT CASSLGLAGDTQYF TRBJ2-3 TRBV5-1 TRBD2
TGTGCCAGCACCGCCGGGACTCAACCCAATCAGCCCCAGCATTTT CASTAGTQPNQPQHF TRBJ1-5 TRBV6-1 -
TGTGCCAGTAGTGGACAGGGATTGTCTGAAGCTTTCTTT CASSGQGLSEAFF TRBJ1-1 TRBV19 TRBD1
TGCGCCAGCAGCTCCGGGTTAGCGGGACTTAAGAGAGGCGGGGAGCTGTTTTTT CASSSGLAGLKRGGELFF TRBJ2-2 TRBV5-1 TRBD2
TGTGCCTGGAGTGACGCCCTCAGCGGTTTGGTCCAAGAGACCCAGTACTTC CAWSDALSGLVQETQYF TRBJ2-5 TRBV30 -
TGCGCCAGCAGCCCGGACAGGGTCTCCTACGAGCAGTACTTC CASSPDRVSYEQYF TRBJ2-7 TRBV5-1 TRBD1
TGTGCCAGCAGCTTAAAGGCGGGGGGGGAAATCTCTGGGGCCAACGTCCTGACTTTC CASSLKAGGEISGANVLTF TRBJ2-6 TRBV7-3 TRBD2
TGTGCCAGCAGCTGGGGGGGGGATTTGAACTATGGCTACACCTTC CASSWGGDLNYGYTF TRBJ1-2 TRBV7-9 -
TGCGCCAGCAGCCCTCGACAGGGGGTGAACACTGAAGCTTTCTTT CASSPRQGVNTEAFF TRBJ1-1 TRBV5-1 TRBD1
TGTGCCAGCAGCTCTCCCATAGGGGTAAGGACTGAAGCTTTCTTT CASSSPIGVRTEAFF TRBJ1-1 TRBV7-9 -
TGCGCCAGCAGCCTTCAGGGTCCGGGGAACACTGAAGCTTTCTTT CASSLQGPGNTEAFF TRBJ1-1 TRBV5-1 -
TGTGCCAGCAGCTTTGACAGGGATCAGCCCCAGCATTTT CASSFDRDQPQHF TRBJ1-5 TRBV5-6 TRBD1
TGTGCCAGCAGAAGACTAGCGGGAGTCCTCAATGAGCAGTTCTTC CASRRLAGVLNEQFF TRBJ2-1 TRBV2 TRBD2
TGCGCCAGCAGCTTGCCCCTAGCGGGGGATCACGAGCAGTACTTC CASSLPLAGDHEQYF TRBJ2-7 TRBV5-1 TRBD2
TGCGCCAGCAGCTTGGAAGCAGGACTAAACAATGAGCAGTTCTTC CASSLEAGLNNEQFF TRBJ2-1 TRBV5-1 -
TGTGCCAGCAGCGTGGGGGGGTCCTACAATGAGCAGTTCTTC CASSVGGSYNEQFF TRBJ2-1 TRBV9 TRBD2
TGTGCCATCAGACCGGGACTGATCTCTGGAAACACCATATATTTT CAIRPGLISGNTIYF TRBJ1-3 TRBV10-3 -